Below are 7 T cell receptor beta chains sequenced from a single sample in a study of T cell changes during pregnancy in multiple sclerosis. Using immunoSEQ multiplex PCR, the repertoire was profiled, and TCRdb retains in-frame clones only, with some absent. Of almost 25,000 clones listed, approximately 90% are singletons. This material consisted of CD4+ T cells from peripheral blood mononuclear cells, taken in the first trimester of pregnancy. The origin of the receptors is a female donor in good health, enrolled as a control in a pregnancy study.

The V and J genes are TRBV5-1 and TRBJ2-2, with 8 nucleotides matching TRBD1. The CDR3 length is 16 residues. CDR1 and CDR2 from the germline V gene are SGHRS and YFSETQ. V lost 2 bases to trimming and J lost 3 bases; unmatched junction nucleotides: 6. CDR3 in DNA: TGCGCCAGCAGCTTAATCAGGGGGCGCGACACCGGGGAGCTGTTTTTT. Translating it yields CASSLIRGRDTGELFF.

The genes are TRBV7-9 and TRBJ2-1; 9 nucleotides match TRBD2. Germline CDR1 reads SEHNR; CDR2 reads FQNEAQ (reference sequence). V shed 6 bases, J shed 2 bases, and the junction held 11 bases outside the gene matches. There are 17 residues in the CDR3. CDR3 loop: CASRPPRVAGAYNEQFF. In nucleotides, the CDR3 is TGTGCCAGCAGACCCCCTCGGGTAGCGGGGGCCTACAATGAGCAGTTCTTC.

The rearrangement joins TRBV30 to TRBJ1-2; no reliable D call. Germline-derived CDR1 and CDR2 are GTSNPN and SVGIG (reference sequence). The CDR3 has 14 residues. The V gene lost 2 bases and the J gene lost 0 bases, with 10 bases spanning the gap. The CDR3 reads CAWSTRRTNYGYTF. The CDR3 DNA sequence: TGTGCCTGGAGTACGCGGAGGACTAACTATGGCTACACCTTC.

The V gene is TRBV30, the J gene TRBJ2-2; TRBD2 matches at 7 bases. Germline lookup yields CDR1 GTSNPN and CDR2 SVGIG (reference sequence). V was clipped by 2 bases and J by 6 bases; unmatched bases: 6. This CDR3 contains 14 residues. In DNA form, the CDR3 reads TGTGCCTGGAGTTTCCCGGGAGGATCCGGGGAGCTGTTTTTT. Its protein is CAWSFPGGSGELFF.

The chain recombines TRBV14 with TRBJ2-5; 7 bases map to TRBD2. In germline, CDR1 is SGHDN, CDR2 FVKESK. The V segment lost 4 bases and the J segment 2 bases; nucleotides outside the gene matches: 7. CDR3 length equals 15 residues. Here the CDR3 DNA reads TGTGCCAGCAGCCCCGGGCTAGCGGTGCAAGAGACCCAGTACTTC. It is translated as CASSPGLAVQETQYF.

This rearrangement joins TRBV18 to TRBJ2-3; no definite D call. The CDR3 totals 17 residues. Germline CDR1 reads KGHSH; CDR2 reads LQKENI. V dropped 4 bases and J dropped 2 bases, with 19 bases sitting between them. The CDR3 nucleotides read TGTGCCAGCTCACTCAGTGCCCCCAGGATACTCACAGATACGCAGTATTTT. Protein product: CASSLSAPRILTDTQYF.

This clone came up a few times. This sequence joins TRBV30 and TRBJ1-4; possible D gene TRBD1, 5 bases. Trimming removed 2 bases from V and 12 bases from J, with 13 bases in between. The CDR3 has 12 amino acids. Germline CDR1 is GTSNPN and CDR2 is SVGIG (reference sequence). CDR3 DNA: TGTGCCTGGAGTACAACGGGGGTTGAACTGTTTTTT. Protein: CAWSTTGVELFF.